What follows are 17 T cell receptor beta chains derived from one specimen sequenced in a study of blood T cells in healthy people across ages. With a J-beta primer mix and a sample-barcoded 5' primer, a second PCR ran roughly 6 to 11 cycles. TCRdb processed the 5' RACE reads anew with MiXCR; each CDR3 protein has one entry. Here the sample spans hundreds of thousands of distinct CDR3 sequences, roughly 41% being singletons. Material: blood. The receptors stem from an older man in good health.

This chain connects TRBV5-1 to TRBJ2-3; D possibly corresponds to TRBD2 (5 bases). Trimming took 5 bases from V and 0 from J, leaving 10 bases between them. Germline V gives CDR1 SGHRS, CDR2 YFSETQ. The CDR3 totals 14 residues. The CDR3 spells CASREGESTDTQYF. CDR3 bases: TGCGCCAGCAGAGAGGGAGAGAGCACAGATACGCAGTATTTT.

The chain joins TRBV9 to TRBJ2-1; 7 positions agree with TRBD1. Losses at the gene ends were 0 bases for V and 9 bases for J; bases not matched to a gene: 6. CDR1 and CDR2 from the germline V gene are SGDLS and YYNGEE. This CDR3 region has 14 residues. The CDR3 DNA reads TGTGCCAGCAGCGTAGTAACAGGGGTCGGTGAGCAGTTCTTC. It codes for CASSVVTGVGEQFF.

The chain joins TRBV6-5 to TRBJ2-7, with D unclear. Germline CDR1 MNHEY, CDR2 SVGAGI. The CDR3 sequence is 15 residues long. V was pared by 6 bases and J by 0 bases, with 15 bases between. CDR3 sequence: CASSHATASSYEQYF. CDR3 in DNA: TGTGCCAGCAGCCATGCCACGGCCTCCTCCTACGAGCAGTACTTC.

The chain carries TRBV6-1 and TRBJ2-1, with 9 bases matching TRBD2. Germline CDR1 is MNHNS and CDR2 is SASEGT. V gave up 6 bases and J gave up 0 bases; unmatched junction bases: 3. The CDR3 is made up of 15 amino acids. The CDR3 loop is CASSDSGSSYNEQFF. DNA for the CDR3: TGTGCCAGCAGCGATAGCGGGAGCTCCTACAATGAGCAGTTCTTC.

The chain uses TRBV28 and TRBJ2-2, with a tentative D call TRBD2 (5 bases). CDR3 size: 14 residues. V lost 5 bases and J 4 bases, leaving 11 bases between the germline ends. Germline CDR1 is MDHEN and CDR2 is SYDVKM. DNA for the CDR3: TGTGCCAGCAGTGAAAGCGGCCGCACCGGGGAGCTGTTTTTT. Protein sequence: CASSESGRTGELFF.

This clonotype was found a few times. The chain uses TRBV24-1 and TRBJ2-1; 7 bases line up with TRBD2. This CDR3 is 16 amino acids long. J was trimmed by 4 bases and V by 5 bases; bases with no gene match: 10. Germline CDR1 reads KGHDR; CDR2 reads SFDVKD. The CDR3: CATSAREAGWYNEQFF. The CDR3 DNA is TGTGCCACCAGTGCGAGGGAAGCGGGGTGGTACAATGAGCAGTTCTTC.

This clonotype was seen a handful of times. The chain couples TRBV13 to TRBJ2-4; D possibly corresponds to TRBD1 (6 bases). The V gene's germline CDR1 is PRHDT and CDR2 FYEKMQ (reference sequence). Trimming took 7 bases from V and 2 from J, leaving 15 bases between them. The CDR3 runs 15 residues. The CDR3 nucleotides are TGTGCCAGCACTCCAGGCAGGGGACCCAAAAACATTCAGTACTTC. This codes for CASTPGRGPKNIQYF.

The gene calls are TRBV20-1 and TRBJ2-7; 13 positions match TRBD2. This CDR3 contains 18 residues. V lost 5 bases, J lost 0 bases, and 13 bases stayed unmatched. CDR1 is DFQATT and CDR2 is SNEGSKA in the germline V gene (reference sequence). CDR3 coding DNA: TGCAGTGCTGAAGGCTGGACTAGCGGGAGCAGAAGCTCCTACGAGCAGTACTTC. Its protein is CSAEGWTSGSRSSYEQYF.

The table lists this clonotype with a few counts. V gene TRBV7-6 combines with J gene TRBJ2-7; 10 bases are a match to TRBD2. V gave up 2 bases and J gave up 6 bases; unmatched junction bases: 4. CDR3 length equals 14 residues. Germline assignment: CDR1 SGHVS and CDR2 FNYEAQ. The CDR3 sequence is CASSLSSGRSEQYF. Here the CDR3 DNA reads TGTGCCAGCAGCTTATCTAGCGGGAGATCCGAGCAGTACTTC.

The V and J genes are TRBV7-9 and TRBJ2-6; D is uncertain. Germline V gene sequence: CDR1 SEHNR, CDR2 FQNEAQ (reference sequence). This CDR3 is built from 15 residues. V gave up 6 bases and J gave up 2 bases, with 11 bases separating them. The CDR3 here is CASRKEGAGANVLTF. The CDR3 bases are TGTGCCAGCAGAAAAGAAGGTGCTGGGGCCAACGTCCTGACTTTC.

V usage is TRBV6-2 or TRBV6-3 and J usage is TRBJ2-2; TRBD1 is a possible D gene (5 bases). Germline lookup yields CDR1 MNHEY and CDR2 SVGEGT. The CDR3 length is 17 residues. The V gene lost 2 bases and the J gene lost 6 bases, with 19 bases spanning the gap. Here the CDR3 reads CASSYLAPGLGPGELFF. The CDR3 DNA reads TGTGCCAGCAGTTACCTTGCACCGGGCCTGGGGCCCGGGGAGCTGTTTTTT.

This chain connects TRBV3-1 to TRBJ2-1; D is ambiguous. CDR1 and CDR2 from the germline V gene are LGHDT and YNNKEL (reference sequence). The V and J ends lost 5 bases and 5 bases respectively, with 13 bases between them. This CDR3 contains 14 residues. The CDR3 nucleotides read TGTGCCAGCAGCGACCACTTAGGCGACAATGAGCAGTTCTTC. This sequence encodes CASSDHLGDNEQFF.

V usage is TRBV15 and J usage is TRBJ2-1; D might be TRBD1 or TRBD2, each matching 5 bases. The CDR3 loop spans 15 amino acids. The V and J ends lost 0 bases and 8 bases respectively, with 14 bases between them. The germline V gene encodes CDR1 LNHNV and CDR2 YYDKDF (reference sequence). The chain's CDR3 is CATSREGTLAYEQFF. The CDR3 bases are TGTGCCACCAGCAGAGAGGGGACCTTAGCCTATGAGCAGTTCTTC.

This CDR3 is CASAPFEGAHYEQYF. The CDR3 DNA follows: TGTGCCAGCGCCCCCTTTGAGGGGGCCCACTACGAGCAGTACTTC. The V gene is TRBV12-3 or TRBV12-4, the J gene TRBJ2-7, with TRBD1 identical over 7 bases. CDR3 length: 15 amino acids. With V trimmed by 8 bases and J by 3 bases, 13 bases remained unmatched.

This clonotype was seen many times. The V call is TRBV29-1, the J call TRBJ1-2, with D possibly TRBD1 on 5 matching bases. The CDR3 runs 14 residues. Germline V gene lookup returns CDR1 SQVTM and CDR2 ANQGSEA. Trimming took 2 bases from V and 1 from J, leaving 11 bases between them. The CDR3 reads CSVELGPINYGYTF. The CDR3 DNA follows: TGCAGCGTTGAATTGGGACCGATTAACTATGGCTACACCTTC.

J is TRBJ2-1 and V is TRBV7-2; D is uncertain. V dropped 2 bases and J dropped 9 bases, with 11 bases sitting between them. Germline CDR1 and CDR2: SGHTA and FQGNSA. The CDR3 has 13 amino acids. The DNA of the CDR3 is TGTGCCAGCAGCTTAAGTATAGTGGCTGAGCAGTTCTTC. This encodes CASSLSIVAEQFF. Complete variable domain (other parts from reference TRBV7-2 and TRBJ2-1): GAGVSQSPSNKVTEKGKDVELRCDPISGHTALYWYRQSLGQGLEFLIYFQGNSAPDKSGLPSDRFSAERTGGSVSTLTIQRTQQEDSAVYLCASSLSIVAEQFFGPGTRLTVL.

The V and J genes are TRBV30 and TRBJ2-3; 12 positions agree with TRBD2. This CDR3 is built from 15 residues. Trimming removed 4 bases from V and 8 bases from J; junction bases left unmatched: 10. Per the germline V gene, CDR1 is GTSNPN and CDR2 is SVGIG (reference sequence). CDR3 coding DNA: TGTGCCTGGACCCTGTCTAGCGGGGGGGCCGTTACGCAGTATTTT. Protein sequence: CAWTLSSGGAVTQYF.